This T cell receptor (beta chain) derives from a study of control samples from healthy donors and cancer patients. J lost 3 bases, V lost 6 bases, and 16 bases had no gene match. There are 18 residues in the CDR3. CDR1 and CDR2 from the germline V gene are LGHDT and YNNKEL (reference sequence). The protocol was immunoSEQ multiplex PCR, while the TCRdb copy is restricted to in-frame clones and leaves out a portion. The table has about 100,000 clones, approximately 82% seen once. Sequencing input: blood. The chain combines TRBV3-1 (or the pseudogene TRBV3-2) with TRBJ2-3; TRBD1 matches at 9 bases. The clonotype was recovered from a young man in good health. The DNA of the CDR3 is TGTGCCAGCAGTCTGACTCTCTGGGACAGGGTTAATACAGATACGCAGTATTTT. It translates to CASSLTLWDRVNTDTQYF.